Below are 18 T cell receptor beta chains sequenced from a single sample in a study of cytomegalovirus exposure and HLA in healthy donors. The PCR contained 60 Vbeta and 13 Jbeta primers. TCRdb's table, derived via immunoSEQ multiplex PCR, lists solely in-frame clones and lacks some. The profile shows about 110,000 clones, about 70% of them singletons. The sample consisted of PBMCs. The receptor source for this set is a woman in her 30s in good health and CMV-seronegative.

This clone was seen more than once but under ten times. The J gene is TRBJ1-1, the V gene TRBV9; TRBD1 aligns across 7 bases. Germline CDR1 is SGDLS and CDR2 is YYNGEE. V shed 3 bases and J 3 bases; nucleotides not matched to a gene: 8. This CDR3 has 15 amino acids. The CDR3 DNA reads as TGTGCCAGCAGCGCGAAGGGGGCGGGTTACACTGAAGCTTTCTTT. Amino acids: CASSAKGAGYTEAFF.

The rearrangement links TRBV19 to TRBJ1-1, with a weak D call TRBD1 (6 bases). V lost 5 bases, J lost 11 bases, and 18 bases lay in between. The CDR3 consists of 13 residues. The germline V gene has CDR1 LNHDA and CDR2 SQIVND (reference sequence). The CDR3 DNA is TGTGCCAGTAGTGCCTGGGACATTTCTAGGGCTTTCTTT. Translated: CASSAWDISRAFF.

The chain links TRBV15 to TRBJ2-1; a possible D gene is TRBD1 (5 bases). V shed 4 bases and J shed 9 bases, with 16 bases lying between them. The CDR3 extends over 14 amino acids. CDR1 LNHNV and CDR2 YYDKDF come from the germline V gene (reference sequence). CDR3 coding DNA: TGTGCCACCAGCATACCAGGGTCAGGCGCTGAGCAGTTCTTC. This sequence encodes CATSIPGSGAEQFF.

V and J are TRBV9 and TRBJ1-5; a possible D gene is TRBD1 (6 bases). The length of the CDR3 is 16 residues. Looked up from germline, CDR1 is SGDLS and CDR2 is YYNGEE. Trimming removed 4 bases from V and 5 bases from J, with 19 bases in between. This chain's CDR3 is CASSPRQAVRDQPQHF. The DNA of the CDR3 is TGTGCCAGCAGCCCTCGACAGGCGGTCCGGGATCAGCCCCAGCATTTT. The full variable domain, in which reference TRBV9 and TRBJ1-5 provide the parts outside the CDR3, is DSGVTQTPKHLITATGQRVTLRCSPRSGDLSVYWYQQSLDQGLQFLIQYYNGEERAKGNILERFSAQQFPDLHSELNLSSLELGDSALYFCASSPRQAVRDQPQHFGDGTRLSIL.

The V call is TRBV5-1, the J call TRBJ1-2, with a weak D call TRBD1 (5 bases). This CDR3 has 15 amino acids. Germline V gene lookup returns CDR1 SGHRS and CDR2 YFSETQ. The V end lost 4 bases, the J end lost 7 bases, and 20 bases lay between the germline ends. The chain's CDR3 is CASSPNDSGRGGYTF. DNA for the CDR3: TGCGCCAGCAGCCCGAACGACAGCGGGCGAGGTGGCTACACCTTC. The variable domain in full, with the rest retrieved from reference TRBV5-1 and TRBJ1-2, is KAGVTQTPRYLIKTRGQQVTLSCSPISGHRSVSWYQQTPGQGLQFLFEYFSETQRNKGNFPGRFSGRQFSNSRSEMNVSTLELGDSALYLCASSPNDSGRGGYTFGSGTRLTVV.

The J gene is TRBJ1-5, the V gene TRBV7-8; D is ambiguous. Germline V gene lookup returns CDR1 SGHVS and CDR2 FQNEAQ. This CDR3 is 14 amino acids long. The V and J ends lost 3 bases and 0 bases respectively, with 6 bases between them. This chain's CDR3 is CASSFLYSNQPQHF. For the CDR3, the DNA is TGTGCCAGCAGCTTTTTGTATAGCAATCAGCCCCAGCATTTT.

This clone was seen more than once but under ten times. V usage is TRBV19 and J usage is TRBJ1-2; 8 bases map to TRBD1. Germline CDR1 LNHDA, CDR2 SQIVND (reference sequence). After removal of 6 bases from V and 0 bases from J, the junction contained 9 bases not matched to a gene. CDR3 length: 16 amino acids. The CDR3 DNA reads TGTGCCAGTAGGCGGACAGGGCCTTACTCTAACTATGGCTACACCTTC. It encodes CASRRTGPYSNYGYTF.

In the case of this clone: It is likely a read error, because the conserved phenylalanine at the end of the CDR3 is missing. This sequence joins TRBV2 and TRBJ1-4, with D possibly matching TRBD1 (6 bases). The CDR3 has 15 amino acids. V was pared by 8 bases and J by 6 bases, with 19 bases between. Germline loops: CDR1 SNHLY, CDR2 FYNNEI. CDR3 amino acids: CASHRGFPGDEKLFL. Written as DNA, the CDR3 is TGTGCCAGCCACCGGGGCTTCCCAGGGGATGAAAAACTGTTTCTT.

The chain joins TRBV2 to TRBJ2-7; D is undetermined. V was cut by 6 bases and J by 0 bases, with 6 bases left in between. The germline gives CDR1 SNHLY, CDR2 FYNNEI. The CDR3 is made up of 12 amino acids. CDR3 in DNA: TGTGCCAGCAGGCCCGGCTCCTACGAGCAGTACTTC. It translates to CASRPGSYEQYF.

This chain joins TRBV25-1 and TRBJ2-1; maybe TRBD1 (6 bases). V lost 1 base and J 10 bases, leaving 14 bases between the germline ends. The CDR3 consists of 14 residues. The germline CDR1 and CDR2 sequences are MGHDK and SYGVNS. As DNA, the CDR3 is TGTGCCAGCAGTGAATTATCGTCGGGGACAGAGCAGTTCTTC. It codes for CASSELSSGTEQFF.

The V and J genes are TRBV18 and TRBJ1-3; D gene ambiguous. V lost 3 bases and J 0 bases, leaving 6 bases between the germline ends. From germline, CDR1 is KGHSH and CDR2 LQKENI. There are 14 residues in the CDR3. The CDR3, as DNA: TGTGCCAGCTCACCTGGGCACTCTGGAAACACCATATATTTT. Protein sequence: CASSPGHSGNTIYF.

This clone was picked up a small number of times. The rearrangement uses TRBV27 and TRBJ2-3; D is possibly TRBD1 (6 bases). This CDR3 comprises 14 residues. CDR1 MNHEY and CDR2 SMNVEV come from the germline V gene (reference sequence). Trimming shortened V by 5 bases and J by 0 bases, and 9 bases separated the two germline ends. CDR3 nucleotides: TGTGCCAGCAGTCTTAGGGGGAGCACAGATACGCAGTATTTT. Translating gives CASSLRGSTDTQYF.

The chain couples TRBV27 to TRBJ2-7; 7 bases fit TRBD2. The CDR3 sequence is 14 residues long. The V gene end was trimmed by 6 bases and the J gene end by 3 bases; junction bases not matched to a gene: 8. The V gene's germline CDR1 is MNHEY and CDR2 SMNVEV (reference sequence). CDR3 amino acids: CASRARGGFYEQYF. As DNA, the CDR3 is TGTGCCAGCAGGGCCCGGGGAGGGTTCTACGAGCAGTACTTC.

The chain carries TRBV30 and TRBJ1-2; 7 nucleotides align to TRBD1. The germline V gene has CDR1 GTSNPN and CDR2 SVGIG (reference sequence). This CDR3 comprises 12 residues. Trimming removed 3 bases from V and 7 bases from J; junction bases left unmatched: 5. Here the CDR3 reads CAWSEGAGGYTF. In nucleotides, the CDR3 is TGTGCCTGGAGCGAGGGGGCGGGTGGCTACACCTTC.

This clone was seen more than once but under ten times. This chain connects TRBV30 to TRBJ2-7; D is ambiguous. Trimming stripped 1 base from V and 1 base from J, with 11 bases between. Germline V lookup: CDR1 GTSNPN, CDR2 SVGIG (reference sequence). CDR3 length equals 14 residues. In DNA, the CDR3 is TGTGCCTGGAGTGCCGACAAACCTTCCTACGAGCAGTACTTC. Translating it yields CAWSADKPSYEQYF. The complete variable domain, with remaining parts taken from reference TRBV30 and TRBJ2-7, reads SQTIHQWPATLVQPVGSPLSLECTVEGTSNPNLYWYRQAAGRGLQLLFYSVGIGQISSEVPQNLSASRPQDRQFILSSKKLLLSDSGFYLCAWSADKPSYEQYFGPGTRLTVT.

The chain joins TRBV27 to TRBJ2-2, with 9 bases lining up with TRBD1. With 6 bases clipped from V and 7 bases from J, the junction kept 9 bases outside the gene matches. Germline-derived CDR1 and CDR2 are MNHEY and SMNVEV (reference sequence). The CDR3 extends over 15 amino acids. For the CDR3, the DNA is TGTGCCAGCAGGGAGGGAGACAGGGGGGGCGGGGAGCTGTTTTTT. This translates into CASREGDRGGGELFF.

The chain has TRBV6-1 and TRBJ2-2; TRBD2 might be the D (5 bases). The CDR3 runs 15 residues. The V end lost 7 bases, the J end lost 5 bases, and 17 bases lay between the germline ends. Germline V CDR1 and CDR2: MNHNS, SASEGT. This CDR3 reads CASTGGWGATGELFF. CDR3 bases: TGTGCCAGCACCGGTGGTTGGGGAGCGACCGGGGAGCTGTTTTTT.

The genes are TRBV6-1 and TRBJ1-1; D may be TRBD1 (6 bases). Germline V lookup: CDR1 MNHNS, CDR2 SASEGT. CDR3 length equals 14 residues. V gave up 0 bases and J gave up 6 bases, with 11 bases separating them. The DNA of the CDR3 is TGTGCCAGCAGTGAAGCCCCTCACAGGGCTGAAGCTTTCTTT. The encoded protein is CASSEAPHRAEAFF.